This T cell receptor (beta chain) was observed in a study of cytotoxic CD8 clonotypes in ibrutinib-treated CLL. Germline-derived CDR1 and CDR2 are LGHNA and YNFKEQ. The CDR3 totals 13 residues. The ends were cut back, 2 bases at V and 2 bases at J, with 3 bases in the middle. For TCR beta libraries, approximately 2 micrograms of genomic DNA were obtained from cryopreserved PBMCs. As for this clone: Its antigen is unidentified.

Study outcomes and limitations: Increased clonality at ibrutinib response gave way to a return toward baseline at progression.

Libraries were prepared by immunoSEQ multiplex PCR; TCRdb keeps only in-frame clonotypes and omits some of them. The table records around 70,000 clones, around 78% of them present only once. The receptor's source is a human donor with chronic lymphocytic leukemia. This chain connects TRBV4-2 to TRBJ2-2; D not resolved. The material was PBMCs, obtained after 24 months of ibrutinib treatment. The CDR3 DNA reads TGTGCCAGCAGCCAACCAAACACCGGGGAGCTGTTTTTT. It codes for CASSQPNTGELFF.